The 31 T cell receptor beta chains given below trace back to one sample, sequenced in a study of T-cell memory formation after mild COVID-19. From the 5' RACE reads, TCRdb called clonotypes with MiXCR, one entry per CDR3 protein. This table has approximately 190,000 distinct CDR3 sequences, around 16% appearing once. The sample taken for sequencing was PBMCs or a T cell subset sorted from them (not recorded which). The receptors were gathered from an adult woman who had mild COVID-19 (a few samples of this study predate the infection). Cell type and time point are not known.

This clonotype turned up a few times. The V gene is TRBV29-1, the J gene TRBJ2-5, with D possibly called TRBD1 or TRBD2 (5 bases each). This CDR3 has 12 residues. Trimming removed 4 bases at V and 5 bases at J, with 11 bases between. The germline gives CDR1 SQVTM, CDR2 ANQGSEA. The CDR3 DNA sequence: TGCAGCGTTGGGGACCGGCGTGAGACCCAGTACTTC. Amino acid sequence: CSVGDRRETQYF.

The sample holds many counts of this clonotype. The rearrangement uses TRBV3-1 and TRBJ2-7, with 12 bases fitting TRBD2. The CDR3 totals 14 residues. Germline lookup yields CDR1 LGHDT and CDR2 YNNKEL (reference sequence). V dropped 6 bases and J dropped 7; count of bases not matched to a gene: 7. The DNA for the CDR3 is TGTGCCAGCAGTCGGGGACTAGCGGGCTTGGAGCAGTACTTC. It encodes CASSRGLAGLEQYF.

The V gene is TRBV11-3, the J gene TRBJ2-2; the D is unclear. Per the germline V gene, CDR1 is SGHNT and CDR2 is YENEEA. With 1 base removed from V and 4 bases from J, the gap between germline ends came to 13 bases. CDR3 length: 16 residues. The CDR3 here is CASSLAKTPFTGELFF. The DNA for the CDR3 is TGTGCCAGCAGCTTAGCTAAGACTCCTTTCACCGGGGAGCTGTTTTTT.

This clonotype was counted many times. The rearrangement uses TRBV7-2 and TRBJ1-4; 7 nucleotides line up with TRBD1. With 5 bases clipped from V and 2 bases from J, the junction kept 5 bases outside the gene matches. The length of the CDR3 is 15 residues. Germline lookup yields CDR1 SGHTA and CDR2 FQGNSA. The CDR3 DNA reads as TGTGCCAGCAGCCCTTGGACAGGCACTAATGAAAAACTGTTTTTT. The encoded protein is CASSPWTGTNEKLFF.

There are a few counts of this clonotype. CDR3 residues: CASSLAGQGNEKLFF. For the CDR3, the DNA is TGTGCCAGCAGCTTAGCCGGACAGGGGAATGAAAAACTGTTTTTT. V is TRBV7-2 and J is TRBJ1-4, with 9 nucleotides matching TRBD1. V was pared by 0 bases and J by 5 bases, with 1 base of the junction left unmatched. Germline lookup yields CDR1 SGHTA and CDR2 FQGNSA. The CDR3 is 15 amino acids.

This clonotype was counted ten times or more. CDR3 amino acids: CASGRETQYF. The CDR3 region has the DNA TGTGCCAGCGGTCGGGAGACCCAGTACTTC. The chain uses TRBV7-9 and TRBJ2-5; no definite D call. Trimming left V 8 bases short and J 5 bases short, with 6 bases between. Germline V gene sequence: CDR1 SEHNR, CDR2 FQNEAQ (reference sequence). The CDR3 has 10 residues.

There are a few counts of this clonotype. The rearrangement joins TRBV18 to TRBJ2-7; 11 nucleotides line up with TRBD2. The CDR3 has 15 amino acids. Germline V CDR1 and CDR2: KGHSH, LQKENI. V lost 0 bases to trimming and J lost 4 bases; unmatched junction nucleotides: 2. CDR3 amino acids: CASSPPGLAAYEQYF. CDR3 nucleotide sequence: TGTGCCAGCTCACCACCGGGACTAGCGGCATACGAGCAGTACTTC.

This clonotype was seen repeatedly, ten times or more. The chain combines TRBV29-1 with TRBJ1-2; D is ambiguous. The CDR3 extends over 11 amino acids. The germline gives CDR1 SQVTM, CDR2 ANQGSEA. The V end was cut by 4 bases, the J end by 8 bases, with 11 bases between. CDR3 protein: CSVVSGRGYTF. DNA of the CDR3: TGCAGCGTTGTTAGCGGTCGGGGCTACACCTTC.

This chain joins TRBV7-3 and TRBJ1-1; a possible D gene is TRBD1 (6 bases). The V end lost 5 bases, the J end lost 8 bases, and 15 bases lay between the germline ends. The CDR3 has 13 amino acids. Germline V lookup: CDR1 SGHTA, CDR2 FQGTGA. The CDR3 loop reads CASSARPTGEAFF. In DNA, the CDR3 is TGTGCCAGCAGCGCCCGTCCAACAGGGGAAGCTTTCTTT.

The J gene is TRBJ2-6, the V gene TRBV9; no reliable D call. V was pared by 0 bases and J by 4 bases, with 11 bases between. Germline lookup yields CDR1 SGDLS and CDR2 YYNGEE. This CDR3 has 16 amino acids. CDR3 amino acids: CASSVGGGVGANVLTF. DNA of the CDR3: TGTGCCAGCAGCGTAGGGGGTGGAGTCGGGGCCAACGTCCTGACTTTC.

This clonotype has just a few counts. The chain has TRBV27 and TRBJ2-1; TRBD2 matches 8 bases. With V trimmed by 6 bases and J by 2 bases, 3 bases remained unmatched. This CDR3 comprises 14 residues. Looked up from germline, CDR1 is MNHEY and CDR2 is SMNVEV (reference sequence). The CDR3 protein is CASRSGLAYNEQFF. In nucleotides, the CDR3 is TGTGCCAGCAGGTCGGGACTAGCCTACAATGAGCAGTTCTTC.

The chain links TRBV19 to TRBJ1-5; possibly TRBD1 for D (5 bases). Germline CDR1 and CDR2: LNHDA and SQIVND (reference sequence). This CDR3 has 13 amino acids. V was pared by 5 bases and J by 5 bases, with 10 bases between. The chain's CDR3 is CASSDRADQPQHF. CDR3 bases: TGTGCCAGTAGTGACAGAGCCGATCAGCCCCAGCATTTT.

The chain recombines TRBV20-1 with TRBJ2-5; either TRBD1 or TRBD2 may supply D (5 bases each). CDR3 length equals 12 residues. Per germline, CDR1 DFQATT and CDR2 SNEGSKA (reference sequence). CDR3 bases: TGCAGCGGGGCGGGCCGACAAGAGACCCAGTACTTC. Protein sequence: CSGAGRQETQYF.

The chain carries TRBV24-1 and TRBJ2-1; no firm D call. In germline, CDR1 is KGHDR, CDR2 SFDVKD. Between the trimmed V and J ends, which lost 4 bases and 8 bases, there was a span of 26 bases. The CDR3 has 18 amino acids. CDR3 DNA: TGTGCCACCAGTGACCCCGGCGCTAGAGATCTTGGTCGGGATGAGCAGTTCTTC. Translated: CATSDPGARDLGRDEQFF.

V gene TRBV10-3 combines with J gene TRBJ1-2; D perhaps matches TRBD1 (5 bases). The germline V gene encodes CDR1 ENHRY and CDR2 SYGVKD. Trimming shortened V by 4 bases and J by 8 bases, and 8 bases separated the two germline ends. The CDR3 is 11 residues long. CDR3: CAISVGGGYTF. DNA for the CDR3: TGTGCCATCAGTGTGGGGGGAGGCTACACCTTC.

This clonotype was seen only a few times. This rearrangement joins TRBV25-1 to TRBJ2-1; D remains ambiguous. Germline-derived CDR1 and CDR2 are MGHDK and SYGVNS. The CDR3 loop spans 14 amino acids. Deletions cut 2 bases from V and 4 bases from J, with 9 bases between. The DNA for the CDR3 is TGTGCCAGCAGTGAACAACGGATATACAATGAGCAGTTCTTC. Protein: CASSEQRIYNEQFF.

This clonotype was seen only a few times. Lacking the conserved final phenylalanine or tryptophan, this CDR3 likely reflects a read error. This chain uses TRBV9 with TRBJ1-2, with 7 positions matching TRBD1. The CDR3 runs 14 residues. V shed 0 bases and J 7 bases; nucleotides not matched to a gene: 6. Germline lookup yields CDR1 SGDLS and CDR2 YYNGEE. In nucleotides, the CDR3 is TGTGCCAGCAGCGTAGAAGAGGGGGCGCTTGGCTACACCTCC. Its protein product is CASSVEEGALGYTS.

This clonotype showed up many times. V is TRBV3-1 and J is TRBJ1-3, with D possibly being TRBD1 (6 bases). CDR1 is LGHDT, CDR2 YNNKEL, per germline (reference sequence). CDR3 size: 17 residues. V was pared by 4 bases and J by 2 bases, with 18 bases between. The CDR3 sequence: CASSPNAGRDTGNTIYF. The DNA of the CDR3 is TGTGCCAGCAGCCCTAATGCCGGCCGGGACACTGGAAACACCATATATTTT.

This clonotype showed up many times. The chain uses TRBV6-5 and TRBJ2-7; D possibly uses TRBD1 or TRBD2 (6 bases each). The V end lost 2 bases, the J end lost 5 bases, and 19 bases lay between the germline ends. Germline V gives CDR1 MNHEY, CDR2 SVGAGI. The CDR3 contains 16 residues. The CDR3 coding sequence is TGTGCCAGCAGTTACCTCCTTCCGGGGGCACTGGACGAGCAGTACTTC. It is translated as CASSYLLPGALDEQYF.

The gene calls are TRBV18 and TRBJ1-1, with D possibly TRBD1 on 5 matching bases. Trimming took 0 bases from V and 1 from J, leaving 15 bases between them. This CDR3 spans 17 amino acids. CDR1 KGHSH and CDR2 LQKENI come from the germline V gene. The CDR3 loop reads CASSPPGRGNRNTEAFF. For the CDR3, the DNA is TGTGCCAGCTCACCACCAGGGAGGGGAAATAGGAACACTGAAGCTTTCTTT.

The chain carries TRBV12-3 or TRBV12-4 and TRBJ2-3; 9 bases fit TRBD2. The CDR3 spans 18 residues. The J segment lost 4 bases and the V segment lost 3 bases, leaving 14 bases of the junction unmatched. CDR3 coding DNA: TGTGCCAGCAGTTTTTCGGACTGGGTGGCGGGAGGGCCAGATACGCAGTATTTT. Its protein is CASSFSDWVAGGPDTQYF.

The chain is built from TRBV5-1 and TRBJ2-5, with no clear D. V lost 6 bases, J lost 0 bases, and 9 bases lay in between. This CDR3 has 13 residues. Germline V gene lookup returns CDR1 SGHRS and CDR2 YFSETQ. CDR3 loop: CASNQVYQETQYF. The CDR3 nucleotides are TGCGCCAGCAATCAGGTGTACCAAGAGACCCAGTACTTC.

This clonotype came up a few times. The chain carries TRBV7-8 and TRBJ2-1; 8 nucleotides agree with TRBD2. CDR1 and CDR2 from the germline V gene are SGHVS and FQNEAQ. V shed 5 bases and J 0 bases; nucleotides not matched to a gene: 6. There are 16 residues in the CDR3. The CDR3 sequence: CASSPGSGSSYNEQFF. The CDR3 coding sequence is TGTGCCAGCAGCCCAGGCAGCGGGAGCTCCTACAATGAGCAGTTCTTC.

V is TRBV10-3 and J is TRBJ1-5, with 8 bases fitting TRBD1. After removal of 10 bases from V and 4 bases from J, the junction contained 3 bases not matched to a gene. This CDR3 is built from 12 residues. The germline V gene has CDR1 ENHRY and CDR2 SYGVKD. The CDR3 nucleotides are TGTGCCACTAGACAGGGGAATCAGCCCCAGCATTTT. This gives the protein CATRQGNQPQHF.

The genes are TRBV6-2 or TRBV6-3 and TRBJ2-2; D is undetermined. Germline values: CDR1 MNHEY, CDR2 SVGEGT. V was pared by 6 bases and J by 4 bases, with 6 bases between. There are 12 residues in the CDR3. The DNA of the CDR3 is TGTGCCAGCAGACAGCGCACCGGGGAGCTGTTTTTT. Its translation is CASRQRTGELFF.

This clonotype showed up just a few times. V is TRBV18 and J is TRBJ2-7; 9 nucleotides agree with TRBD1. With 6 bases clipped from V and 4 bases from J, the junction kept 19 bases outside the gene matches. This CDR3 is 18 amino acids long. CDR1 is KGHSH and CDR2 is LQKENI in the germline V gene. CDR3 DNA: TGTGCCAGCTCCCCCGACAGGGGGAAGACTACCGGTTTTTACGAGCAGTACTTC. This translates into CASSPDRGKTTGFYEQYF.

This clonotype showed up just a few times. This chain uses TRBV30 with TRBJ1-1, with TRBD1 as a possible D gene (5 bases). This CDR3 has 13 amino acids. Germline assignment: CDR1 GTSNPN and CDR2 SVGIG (reference sequence). V shed 0 bases and J shed 4 bases, with 9 bases lying between them. CDR3 DNA sequence: TGTGCCTGGAGTGTATGGGGACGCACTGAAGCTTTCTTT. It is translated as CAWSVWGRTEAFF.

This CDR3 is CASSQGGYETQYF. CDR3 in DNA: TGTGCCAGCAGCCAAGGCGGCTATGAGACCCAGTACTTC. The chain couples TRBV6-2 or TRBV6-3 to TRBJ2-5; no definite D call. CDR3 length equals 13 residues. Germline CDR1 reads MNHEY; CDR2 reads SVGEGT. Trimming removed 6 bases from V and 5 bases from J, with 13 bases in between.

The chain recombines TRBV29-1 with TRBJ1-1; no clear D gene. The CDR3 is 11 residues long. The germline V and J ends were trimmed by 4 bases and 2 bases, with 5 bases remaining between them. Germline loops: CDR1 SQVTM, CDR2 ANQGSEA. The CDR3 loop is CSVVANTEAFF. Written as DNA, the CDR3 is TGCAGCGTTGTCGCAAACACTGAAGCTTTCTTT.

This sequence joins TRBV27 and TRBJ2-2, with 12 bases matching TRBD2. Germline V gene data show CDR1 as MNHEY and CDR2 as SMNVEV (reference sequence). This CDR3 is 18 amino acids long. J lost 3 bases, V lost 3 bases, and 8 bases had no gene match. Here the CDR3 reads CASSFYPTSGRYTGELFF. CDR3 coding DNA: TGTGCCAGCAGTTTTTACCCGACTAGCGGGAGATACACCGGGGAGCTGTTTTTT.

The chain uses TRBV12-3 or TRBV12-4 and TRBJ2-5, with 10 bases that match TRBD1. The length of the CDR3 is 14 residues. V trimming: 6 bases; J trimming: 5 bases; junction bases outside the gene matches: 6. CDR3 amino acids: CASSATGGRETQYF. CDR3 nucleotide sequence: TGTGCCAGCAGCGCGACAGGGGGCCGGGAGACCCAGTACTTC.